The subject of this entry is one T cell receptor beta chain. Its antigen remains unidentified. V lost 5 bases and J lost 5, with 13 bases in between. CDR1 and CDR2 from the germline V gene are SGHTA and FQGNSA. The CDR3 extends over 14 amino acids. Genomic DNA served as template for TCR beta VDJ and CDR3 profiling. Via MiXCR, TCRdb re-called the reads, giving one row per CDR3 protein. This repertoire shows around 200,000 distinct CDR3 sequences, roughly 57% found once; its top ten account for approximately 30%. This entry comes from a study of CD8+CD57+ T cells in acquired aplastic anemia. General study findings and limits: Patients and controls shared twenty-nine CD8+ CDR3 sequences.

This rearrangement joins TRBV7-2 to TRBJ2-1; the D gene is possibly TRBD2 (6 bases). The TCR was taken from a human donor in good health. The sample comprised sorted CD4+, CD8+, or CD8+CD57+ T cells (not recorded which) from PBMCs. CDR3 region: CASSRRDFDNEQFF. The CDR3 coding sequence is TGTGCCAGCAGCCGCCGGGACTTTGACAATGAGCAGTTCTTC.